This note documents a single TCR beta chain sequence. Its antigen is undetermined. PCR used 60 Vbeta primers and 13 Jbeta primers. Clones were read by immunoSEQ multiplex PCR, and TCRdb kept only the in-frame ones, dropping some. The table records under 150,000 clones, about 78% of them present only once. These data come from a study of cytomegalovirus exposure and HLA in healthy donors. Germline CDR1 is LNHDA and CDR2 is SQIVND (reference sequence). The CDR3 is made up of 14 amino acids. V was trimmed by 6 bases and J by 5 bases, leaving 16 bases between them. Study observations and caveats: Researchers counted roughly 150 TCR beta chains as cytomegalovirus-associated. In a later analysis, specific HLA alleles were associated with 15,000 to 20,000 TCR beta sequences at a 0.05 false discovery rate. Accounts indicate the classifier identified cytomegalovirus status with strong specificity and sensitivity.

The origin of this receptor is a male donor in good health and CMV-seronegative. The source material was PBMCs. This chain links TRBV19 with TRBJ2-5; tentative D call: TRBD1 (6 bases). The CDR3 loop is CASRSGRGGETQYF. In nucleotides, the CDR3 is TGTGCCAGTAGATCGGGCAGGGGCGGCGAGACCCAGTACTTC.